This T cell receptor beta chain was observed in a study of blood T cells in healthy people across ages. Study-wide findings and caveats: Strong correlation was found linking TCR beta diversity to naive T cell percentage. There was no known CMV status for donors, so expanded clonotype changes were possibly confounded.

Per individual sample, total RNA of at least 5 micrograms was extracted. On this clonotype itself: What it binds is unknown. This may stem from a read error, because a much larger clone lies one nucleotide away.

This CDR3 has 13 residues. Germline CDR1 MNHEY, CDR2 SMNVEV (reference sequence). The second PCR ran about 6 to 12 cycles with a sample-barcoded 5' primer and J-beta primers. One entry per CDR3 protein, called by TCRdb with MiXCR from the 5' RACE reads. In the table there are about 650,000 distinct CDR3 sequences, about 30% of which are singletons. Sequencing was performed on blood. The genes are TRBV27 and TRBJ2-5; D uncertain. The DNA matches TRBJ2-7 better at its end, which makes the J call doubtful. This receptor was taken from a woman aged 80 or over in good health. The chain's CDR3 is CASSGSKCSEQYF. CDR3 DNA sequence: TGTGCCAGCAGTGGATCCAAGTGCAGCGAGCAGTACTTC.